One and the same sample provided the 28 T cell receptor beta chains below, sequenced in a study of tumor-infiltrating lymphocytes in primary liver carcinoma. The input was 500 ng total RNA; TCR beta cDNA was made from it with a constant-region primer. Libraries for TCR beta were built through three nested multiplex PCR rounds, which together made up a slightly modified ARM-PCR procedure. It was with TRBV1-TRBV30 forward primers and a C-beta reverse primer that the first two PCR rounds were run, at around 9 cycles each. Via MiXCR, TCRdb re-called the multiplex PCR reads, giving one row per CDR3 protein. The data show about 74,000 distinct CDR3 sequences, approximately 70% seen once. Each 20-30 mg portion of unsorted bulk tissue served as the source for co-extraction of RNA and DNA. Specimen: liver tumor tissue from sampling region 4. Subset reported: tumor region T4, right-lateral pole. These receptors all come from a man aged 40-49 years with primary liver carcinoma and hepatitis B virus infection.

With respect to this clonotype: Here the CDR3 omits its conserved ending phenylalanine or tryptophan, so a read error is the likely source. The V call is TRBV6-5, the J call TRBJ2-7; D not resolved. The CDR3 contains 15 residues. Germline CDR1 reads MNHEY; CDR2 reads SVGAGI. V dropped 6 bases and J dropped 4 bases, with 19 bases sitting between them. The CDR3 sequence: CASSREARASYEQYY. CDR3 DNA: TGTGCCAGCAGCCGCGAGGCTAGGGCTTCTTACGAGCAGTACTAC.

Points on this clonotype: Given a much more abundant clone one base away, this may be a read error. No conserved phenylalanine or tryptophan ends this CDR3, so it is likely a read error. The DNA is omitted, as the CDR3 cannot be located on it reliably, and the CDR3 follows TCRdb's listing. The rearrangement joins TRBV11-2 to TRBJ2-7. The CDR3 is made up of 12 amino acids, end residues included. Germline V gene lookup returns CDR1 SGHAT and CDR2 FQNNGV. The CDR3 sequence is CASSVAGYEQHI.

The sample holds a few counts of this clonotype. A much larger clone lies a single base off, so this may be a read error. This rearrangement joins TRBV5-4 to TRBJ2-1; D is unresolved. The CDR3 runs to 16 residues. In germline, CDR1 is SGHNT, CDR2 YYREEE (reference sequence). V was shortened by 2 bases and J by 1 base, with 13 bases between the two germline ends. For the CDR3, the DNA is TGTGCCAGCAGCTTAAGGATACCGGGTTCCTACAATGAGCAGTTCTTC. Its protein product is CASSLRIPGSYNEQFF.

For the CDR3, the DNA is TGCAGCGTTGATATAGATGGGAGAGGCTATGGCTACACCTTC. It is translated as CSVDIDGRGYGYTF. The chain has TRBV29-1 and TRBJ1-2, with D unresolved. The CDR3 extends over 14 amino acids. V was cut by 3 bases and J by 4 bases, with 15 bases left in between. Germline CDR1 reads SQVTM; CDR2 reads ANQGSEA.

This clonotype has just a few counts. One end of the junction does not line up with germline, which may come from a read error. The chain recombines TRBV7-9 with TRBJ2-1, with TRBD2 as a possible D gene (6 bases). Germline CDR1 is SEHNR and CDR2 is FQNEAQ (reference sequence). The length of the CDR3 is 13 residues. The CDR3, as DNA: TGTGCCAGCGGTCACCAAGGAGGGGCTGAGCAGTCCTTC. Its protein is CASGHQGGAEQSF.

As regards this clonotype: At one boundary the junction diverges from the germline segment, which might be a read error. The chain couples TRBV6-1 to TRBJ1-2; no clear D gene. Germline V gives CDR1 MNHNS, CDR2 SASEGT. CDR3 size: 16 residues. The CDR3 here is CSSSEALWGVAYVYTF. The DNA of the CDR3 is TGTTCCAGCAGTGAAGCGCTCTGGGGAGTAGCCTATGTCTACACCTTC.

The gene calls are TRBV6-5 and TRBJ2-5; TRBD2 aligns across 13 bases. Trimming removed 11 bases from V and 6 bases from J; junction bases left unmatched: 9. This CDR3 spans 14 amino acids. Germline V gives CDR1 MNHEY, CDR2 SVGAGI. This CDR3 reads CADSLGTSGKTQYF. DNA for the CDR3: TGTGCCGACAGCCTAGGGACTAGCGGGAAGACCCAGTACTTC.

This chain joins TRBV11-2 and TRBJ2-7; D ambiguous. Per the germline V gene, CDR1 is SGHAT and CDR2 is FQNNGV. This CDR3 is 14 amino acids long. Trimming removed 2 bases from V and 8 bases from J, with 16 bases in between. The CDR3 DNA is TGTGCCAGCAGCTTAACTGACACTGCAAACAAGCAGTACTTC. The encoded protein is CASSLTDTANKQYF.

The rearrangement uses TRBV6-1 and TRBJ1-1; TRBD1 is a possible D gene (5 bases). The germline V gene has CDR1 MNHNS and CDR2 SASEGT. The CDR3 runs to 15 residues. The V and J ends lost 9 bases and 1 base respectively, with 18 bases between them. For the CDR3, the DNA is TGTGCCAGTAGGGGCTGGGAGACGGCGAACACTGAAGCTTTCTTT. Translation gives CASRGWETANTEAFF.

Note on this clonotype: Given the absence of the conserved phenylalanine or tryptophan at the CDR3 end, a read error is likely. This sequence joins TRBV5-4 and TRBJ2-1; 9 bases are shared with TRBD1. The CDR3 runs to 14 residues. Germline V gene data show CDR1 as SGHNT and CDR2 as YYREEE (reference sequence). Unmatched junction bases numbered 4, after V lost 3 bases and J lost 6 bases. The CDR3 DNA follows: TGTGCCAGCAGCTGGAGACAGGGGGGCAATGAGCAGTTCTCC. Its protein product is CASSWRQGGNEQFS.

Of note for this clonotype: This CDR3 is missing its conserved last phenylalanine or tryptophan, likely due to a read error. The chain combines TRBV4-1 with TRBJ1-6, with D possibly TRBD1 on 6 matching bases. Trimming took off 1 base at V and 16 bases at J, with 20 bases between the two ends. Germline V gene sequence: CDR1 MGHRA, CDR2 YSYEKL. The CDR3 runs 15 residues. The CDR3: CASSQVQGLNSPLHS. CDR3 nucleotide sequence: TGCGCCAGCAGCCAAGTTCAGGGGCTGAATTCGCCACTCCACTCT.

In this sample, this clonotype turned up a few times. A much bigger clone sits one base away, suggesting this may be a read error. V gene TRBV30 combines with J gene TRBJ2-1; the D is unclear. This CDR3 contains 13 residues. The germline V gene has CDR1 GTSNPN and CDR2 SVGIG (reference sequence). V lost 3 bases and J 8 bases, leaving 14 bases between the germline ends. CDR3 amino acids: CAWRVNRYYEQFF. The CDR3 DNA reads TGTGCCTGGAGGGTGAACAGATACTATGAGCAGTTCTTC.

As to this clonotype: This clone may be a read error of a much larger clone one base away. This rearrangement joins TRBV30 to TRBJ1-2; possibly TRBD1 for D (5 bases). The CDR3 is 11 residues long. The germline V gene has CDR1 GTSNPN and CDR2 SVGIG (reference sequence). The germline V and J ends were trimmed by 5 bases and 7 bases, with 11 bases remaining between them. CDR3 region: CAWYGARGYTF. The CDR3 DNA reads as TGTGCCTGGTACGGGGCACGTGGCTACACCTTC.

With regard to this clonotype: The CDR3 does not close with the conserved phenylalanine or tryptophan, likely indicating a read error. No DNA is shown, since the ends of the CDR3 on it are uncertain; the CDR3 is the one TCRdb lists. This CDR3 is CASSPRAGGMNTEAFI. The chain uses TRBV7-8 and TRBJ1-1. The germline V gene has CDR1 SGHVS and CDR2 FQNEAQ. The CDR3 has 16 residues if both end residues are counted.

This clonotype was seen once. The CDR3 DNA follows: TGTGCCAGCAGCCTAATGGGGGGACAGGGGTTCGACACTGAAGCTTTCTTT. As protein: CASSLMGGQGFDTEAFF. The chain recombines TRBV11-2 with TRBJ1-1; 10 bases are a match to TRBD1. Germline V gene sequence: CDR1 SGHAT, CDR2 FQNNGV. V gave up 5 bases and J gave up 3 bases; unmatched junction bases: 12. CDR3 length: 17 amino acids.

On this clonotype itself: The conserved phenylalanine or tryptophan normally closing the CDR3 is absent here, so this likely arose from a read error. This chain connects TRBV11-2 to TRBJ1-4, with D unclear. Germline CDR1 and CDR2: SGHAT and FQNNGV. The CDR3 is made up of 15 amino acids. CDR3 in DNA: TGTGTCAGCAGCTTAGATAGCAGGCCGAATGAAAAACTGTTTCTT. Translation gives CVSSLDSRPNEKLFL.

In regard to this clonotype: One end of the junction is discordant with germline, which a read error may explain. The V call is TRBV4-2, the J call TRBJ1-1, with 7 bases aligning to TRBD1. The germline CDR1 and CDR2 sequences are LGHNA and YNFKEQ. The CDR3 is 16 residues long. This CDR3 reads CVSSQSDREEKTEAFF. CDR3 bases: TGTGTCAGCAGCCAAAGTGACAGGGAGGAGAAGACTGAAGCTTTCTTT.

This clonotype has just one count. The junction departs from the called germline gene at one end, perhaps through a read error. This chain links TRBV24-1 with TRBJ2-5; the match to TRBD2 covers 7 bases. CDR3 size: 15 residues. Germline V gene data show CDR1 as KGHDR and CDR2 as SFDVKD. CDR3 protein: CVSSEGTNLRETQYF. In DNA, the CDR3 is TGTGTCTCCAGCGAAGGGACTAACCTTCGAGAGACCCAGTATTTC.

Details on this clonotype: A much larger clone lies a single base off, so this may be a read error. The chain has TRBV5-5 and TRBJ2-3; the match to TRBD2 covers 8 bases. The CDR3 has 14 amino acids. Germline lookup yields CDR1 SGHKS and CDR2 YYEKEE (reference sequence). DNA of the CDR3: TGTGTCAGCAACCCGGGGGGGAGCACAGATACGCAGTATTTT. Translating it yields CVSNPGGSTDTQYF.

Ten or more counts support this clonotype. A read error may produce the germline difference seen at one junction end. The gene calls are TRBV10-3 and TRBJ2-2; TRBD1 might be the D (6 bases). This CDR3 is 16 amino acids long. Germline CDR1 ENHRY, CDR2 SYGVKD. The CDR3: CAFSESQGVRTGELFF. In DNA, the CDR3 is TGTGCCTTCAGTGAGTCACAGGGTGTGAGGACCGGGGAGCTGTTTTTT.

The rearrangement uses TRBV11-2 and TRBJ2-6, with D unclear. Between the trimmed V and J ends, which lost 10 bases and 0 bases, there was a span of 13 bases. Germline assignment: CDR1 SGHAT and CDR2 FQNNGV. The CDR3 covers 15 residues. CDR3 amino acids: CATQWPRSGANVLTF. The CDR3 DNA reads TGTGCCACCCAGTGGCCGCGCTCTGGGGCCAACGTCCTGACTTTC.

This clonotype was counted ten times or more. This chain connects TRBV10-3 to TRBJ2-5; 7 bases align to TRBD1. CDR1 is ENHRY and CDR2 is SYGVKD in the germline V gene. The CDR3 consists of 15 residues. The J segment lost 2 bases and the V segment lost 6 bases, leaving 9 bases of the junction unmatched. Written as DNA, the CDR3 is TGTGCCATCAGCGCCGGACAGGCGGTACAAGAGACCCAGTACTTC. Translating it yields CAISAGQAVQETQYF.

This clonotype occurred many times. CDR3 nucleotides: TGTGCCAGCAGTGAACTAGACGGGGGCTCACCCCTCCACTTT. Protein sequence: CASSELDGGSPLHF. The rearrangement uses TRBV6-1 and TRBJ1-6; perhaps TRBD1 as D (6 bases). With 2 bases removed from V and 10 bases from J, the gap between germline ends came to 12 bases. The CDR3 contains 14 residues. Germline CDR1 MNHNS, CDR2 SASEGT.

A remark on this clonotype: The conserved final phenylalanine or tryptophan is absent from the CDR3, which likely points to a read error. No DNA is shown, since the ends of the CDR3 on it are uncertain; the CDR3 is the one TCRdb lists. This CDR3 reads CASSATYFRTEVFV. The chain has TRBV6-1 and TRBJ1-1. Germline lookup yields CDR1 MNHNS and CDR2 SASEGT. The CDR3 has 14 residues if both end residues are counted.

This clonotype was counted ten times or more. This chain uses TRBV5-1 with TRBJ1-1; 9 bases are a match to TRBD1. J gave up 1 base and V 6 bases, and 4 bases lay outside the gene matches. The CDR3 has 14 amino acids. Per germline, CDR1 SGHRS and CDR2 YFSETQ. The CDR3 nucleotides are TGCGCCAGCACCCTACAGGGGGCGAACACTGAAGCTTTCTTT. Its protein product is CASTLQGANTEAFF. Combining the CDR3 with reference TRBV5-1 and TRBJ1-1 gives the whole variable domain KAGVTQTPRYLIKTRGQQVTLSCSPISGHRSVSWYQQTPGQGLQFLFEYFSETQRNKGNFPGRFSGRQFSNSRSEMNVSTLELGDSALYLCASTLQGANTEAFFGQGTRLTVV.

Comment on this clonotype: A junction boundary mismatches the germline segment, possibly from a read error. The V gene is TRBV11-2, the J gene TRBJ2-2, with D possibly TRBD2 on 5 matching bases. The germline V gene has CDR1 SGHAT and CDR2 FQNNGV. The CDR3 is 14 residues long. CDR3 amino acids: CVRSPDHYTGELLF. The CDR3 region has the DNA TGTGTCAGAAGCCCGGACCATTACACCGGGGAGCTGCTTTTT.

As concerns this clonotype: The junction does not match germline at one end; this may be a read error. DNA for the CDR3: TGTGTCAGCAGGTTAGTACACGGTTTCTATGGCTACACCTTC. It yields the protein CVSRLVHGFYGYTF. V and J are TRBV11-2 and TRBJ1-2; D not resolved. This CDR3 comprises 14 residues. Germline assignment: CDR1 SGHAT and CDR2 FQNNGV.

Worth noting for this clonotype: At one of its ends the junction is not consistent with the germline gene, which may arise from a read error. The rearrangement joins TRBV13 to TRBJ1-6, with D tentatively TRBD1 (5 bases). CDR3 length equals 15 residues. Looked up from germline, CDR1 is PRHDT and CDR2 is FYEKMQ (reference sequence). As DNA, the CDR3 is TGTGCCAGTAGCCCCCAGGGTGCCTATAGTTCACCCCTCCACTTT. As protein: CASSPQGAYSSPLHF.